These 5 T cell receptor beta chains originate from one sample sequenced in a study of blood T cell repertoires in COVID-19. Data came from immunoSEQ multiplex PCR; TCRdb stores just in-frame clones and leaves some out. The sample lists around 140,000 clones, around 90% seen once, with about 1.7% in the top ten. Sequenced input: peripheral blood. The receptors stem from a woman between 45 and 65 years old with acute or convalescent COVID-19.

The chain recombines TRBV18 with TRBJ1-5, with TRBD1 as a possible D gene (6 bases). The germline V and J ends were trimmed by 2 bases and 3 bases, with 8 bases remaining between them. The CDR3 runs to 14 residues. Germline-derived CDR1 and CDR2 are KGHSH and LQKENI. The CDR3: CASSPRTDNQPQHF. CDR3 DNA sequence: TGTGCCAGCTCACCAAGGACAGACAATCAGCCCCAGCATTTT.

V is TRBV19 and J is TRBJ1-2, with 8 bases identical to TRBD1. CDR1 and CDR2 from the germline V gene are LNHDA and SQIVND (reference sequence). The CDR3 spans 17 residues. The V segment lost 3 bases and the J segment 6 bases; nucleotides outside the gene matches: 15. The CDR3 protein is CASSILPGQGRHDGYTF. The CDR3 nucleotides are TGTGCCAGTAGTATCCTACCTGGACAGGGACGGCATGATGGCTACACCTTC. The variable domain in full, completed from reference TRBV19 and TRBJ1-2, reads DGGITQSPKYLFRKEGQNVTLSCEQNLNHDAMYWYRQDPGQGLRLIYYSQIVNDFQKGDIAEGYSVSREKKESFPLTVTSAQKNPTAFYLCASSILPGQGRHDGYTFGSGTRLTVV.

This sequence joins TRBV2 and TRBJ2-1, with 11 bases identical to TRBD2. Trimming at V came to 2 bases and at J to 4 bases, leaving 1 base not matched to a gene. The CDR3 is 15 residues long. CDR1 is SNHLY, CDR2 FYNNEI, per germline. As DNA, the CDR3 is TGTGCCAGCAGTGAAACTAGCGGGGGATACAATGAGCAGTTCTTC. It codes for CASSETSGGYNEQFF.

The chain joins TRBV4-1 to TRBJ1-3, with unresolved D. CDR3 length: 22 residues. V lost 0 bases, J lost 0 bases, and 27 bases lay in between. The germline V gene encodes CDR1 MGHRA and CDR2 YSYEKL. In DNA, the CDR3 is TGCGCCAGCAGCCAAGATTCTGGGTCGTGGAGCGAATTTTATGACTCTGGAAACACCATATATTTT. Its protein is CASSQDSGSWSEFYDSGNTIYF.

The chain joins TRBV4-1 to TRBJ1-6; D might be TRBD1 (6 bases). V dropped 0 bases and J dropped 10 bases, with 22 bases sitting between them. Germline CDR1 is MGHRA and CDR2 is YSYEKL. CDR3 size: 18 residues. CDR3: CASSQDPQGVGPGSPLHF. In DNA, the CDR3 is TGCGCCAGCAGCCAAGATCCACAGGGCGTAGGACCGGGCTCACCCCTCCACTTT.